Listed below are T cell receptor beta chains from one sample, sequenced in a study of T-cell memory formation after mild COVID-19. MiXCR, run by TCRdb on the 5' RACE reads, gives a single entry per CDR3 protein. The sample has about 350,000 distinct CDR3 sequences, about an eighth seen once. Sample: PBMCs or a T cell subset sorted from them (not recorded which). These receptors all come from a man aged 18 to 30 who had mild COVID-19 (a few samples of this study predate the infection). Cell type and time point are not known. CDR3s include the opening cysteine and the closing phenylalanine or tryptophan. The order of the fields is D gene, J gene, V gene, clone size, CDR3 protein, CDR3 DNA. A D gene is named only where the DNA matches it firmly. Expanded clones get a size class; other rows say once, few or many, or leave the size out.

-,TRBJ2-1,TRBV7-2,few,CASSPFTSSVQFF,TGTGCCAGCAGCCCCTTTACTAGTTCTGTGCAGTTCTTC
-,TRBJ2-1,TRBV4-3,-,CASSQDLGWDEQFF,TGCGCCAGCAGCCAAGATCTCGGGTGGGATGAGCAGTTCTTC
TRBD1,TRBJ1-1,TRBV6-6,few,CASSPTNRGGTEAFF,TGTGCCAGCAGCCCTACAAACAGGGGGGGCACTGAAGCTTTCTTT
-,TRBJ1-3,TRBV18,-,CASSRLGSGNTIYF,TGTGCCAGCTCACGGCTGGGGTCTGGAAACACCATATATTTT
-,TRBJ2-3,TRBV7-3,few,CASSLRAPDTQYF,TGTGCCAGCAGCTTAAGGGCCCCAGATACGCAGTATTTT
TRBD2,TRBJ2-1,TRBV29-1,many,CSVVRRRGGVNEQFF,TGCAGCGTTGTCCGTCGGCGGGGGGGCGTGAATGAGCAGTTCTTC
TRBD1,TRBJ1-6,TRBV3-1,few,CASSQDRSSYNSPLHF,TGTGCCAGCAGCCAGGACAGGAGCTCCTATAATTCACCCCTCCACTTT
-,TRBJ1-4,TRBV27,few,CASSFGFATNEKLFF,TGTGCCAGCAGTTTCGGTTTTGCAACTAATGAAAAACTGTTTTTT
-,TRBJ1-2,TRBV6-5,few,CASSYGVWDGYTF,TGTGCCAGCAGTTACGGGGTTTGGGATGGCTACACCTTC
-,TRBJ1-1,TRBV12-3/TRBV12-4,few,CASLRTTMNTEAFF,TGTGCCAGCCTCCGGACAACCATGAACACTGAAGCTTTCTTT
-,TRBJ2-5,TRBV27,many,CASSLSRREETQYF,TGTGCCAGCAGTTTATCCCGCAGGGAAGAGACCCAGTACTTC
-,TRBJ1-6,TRBV29-1,few,CSVLGGGHLHF,TGCAGCGTCCTGGGGGGAGGGCACCTCCACTTT
-,TRBJ2-7,TRBV27,few,CASSLKGRGEQYF,TGTGCCAGCAGTTTAAAAGGGCGTGGCGAGCAGTACTTC
-,TRBJ2-7,TRBV2,-,CALGVSGQYF,TGTGCACTTGGTGTCAGCGGGCAGTACTTC
-,TRBJ2-3,TRBV4-1,few,CASSQVFVLFTDTQYF,TGCGCCAGCAGCCAAGTTTTCGTACTATTCACAGATACGCAGTATTTT
-,TRBJ1-1,TRBV30,-,CAWNQIHMNTEAFF,TGTGCCTGGAACCAGATCCACATGAACACTGAAGCTTTCTTT
-,TRBJ2-3,TRBV6-5,-,CASRMGLSTDTQYF,TGTGCCAGCCGCATGGGACTCAGCACAGATACGCAGTATTTT
-,TRBJ1-4,TRBV7-2,-,CASSSRRGAYNEKLFF,TGTGCCAGCAGCTCGAGAAGGGGGGCTTATAATGAAAAACTGTTTTTT
-,TRBJ1-2,TRBV30,-,CAWSRGDGYTF,TGTGCCTGGAGCCGAGGTGACGGCTACACCTTC
-,TRBJ2-5,TRBV15,-,CATSSIPPLETQYF,TGTGCCACCAGCTCGATACCCCCTCTGGAGACCCAGTACTTC
-,TRBJ2-3,TRBV7-9,-,CASSPALLYKPDTQYF,TGTGCCAGCAGCCCTGCCCTATTGTATAAGCCAGATACGCAGTATTTT
TRBD1,TRBJ2-1,TRBV29-1,few,CSVVGTGTYNEQFF,TGCAGCGTGGTAGGGACAGGGACCTACAATGAGCAGTTCTTC
-,TRBJ2-2,TRBV9,-,CASSVGQTGELFF,TGTGCCAGCAGCGTAGGCCAAACCGGGGAGCTGTTTTTT
-,TRBJ2-5,TRBV4-1,few,CASSQGDFGETQYF,TGCGCCAGCAGCCAAGGGGACTTCGGCGAGACCCAGTACTTC